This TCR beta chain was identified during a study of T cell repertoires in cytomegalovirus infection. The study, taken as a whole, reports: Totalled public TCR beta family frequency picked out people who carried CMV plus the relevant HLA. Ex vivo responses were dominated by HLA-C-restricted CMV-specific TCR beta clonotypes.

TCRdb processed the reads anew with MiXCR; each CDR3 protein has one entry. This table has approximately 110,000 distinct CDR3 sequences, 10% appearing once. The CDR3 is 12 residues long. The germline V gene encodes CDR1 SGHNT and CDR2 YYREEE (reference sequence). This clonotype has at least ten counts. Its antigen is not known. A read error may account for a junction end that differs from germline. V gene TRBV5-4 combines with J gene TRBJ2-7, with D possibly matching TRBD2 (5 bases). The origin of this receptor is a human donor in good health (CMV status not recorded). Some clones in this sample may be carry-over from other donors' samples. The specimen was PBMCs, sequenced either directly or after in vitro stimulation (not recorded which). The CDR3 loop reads CASSSTINQRHF. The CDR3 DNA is TGTGCCAGCAGCTCGACCATCAATCAGCGGCACTTC.